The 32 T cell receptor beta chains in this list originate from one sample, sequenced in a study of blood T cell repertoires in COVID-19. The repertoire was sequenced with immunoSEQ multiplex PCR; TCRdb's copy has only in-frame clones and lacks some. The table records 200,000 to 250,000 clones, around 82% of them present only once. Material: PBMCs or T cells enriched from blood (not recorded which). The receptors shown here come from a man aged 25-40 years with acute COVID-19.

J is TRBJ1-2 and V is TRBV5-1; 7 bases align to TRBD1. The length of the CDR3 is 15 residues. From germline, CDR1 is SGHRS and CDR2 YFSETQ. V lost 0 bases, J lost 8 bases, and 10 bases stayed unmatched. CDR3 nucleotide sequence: TGCGCCAGCAGCTTGGGTGACAGGGATGTTGGAGGCTACACCTTC. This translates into CASSLGDRDVGGYTF. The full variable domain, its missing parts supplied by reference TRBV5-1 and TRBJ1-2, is KAGVTQTPRYLIKTRGQQVTLSCSPISGHRSVSWYQQTPGQGLQFLFEYFSETQRNKGNFPGRFSGRQFSNSRSEMNVSTLELGDSALYLCASSLGDRDVGGYTFGSGTRLTVV.

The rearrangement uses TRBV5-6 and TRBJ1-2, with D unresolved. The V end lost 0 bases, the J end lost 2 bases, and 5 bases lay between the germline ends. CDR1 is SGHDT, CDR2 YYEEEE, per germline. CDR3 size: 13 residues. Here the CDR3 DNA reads TGTGCCAGCAGCTTGGACAGAAACTATGGCTACACCTTC. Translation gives CASSLDRNYGYTF.

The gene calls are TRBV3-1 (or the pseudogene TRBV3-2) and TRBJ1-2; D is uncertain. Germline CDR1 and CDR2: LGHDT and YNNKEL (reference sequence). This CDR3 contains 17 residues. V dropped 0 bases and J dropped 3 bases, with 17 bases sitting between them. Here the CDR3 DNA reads TGTGCCAGCAGCCAAGACACTCTAGAGGGTGGATACTATGGCTACACCTTC. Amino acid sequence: CASSQDTLEGGYYGYTF.

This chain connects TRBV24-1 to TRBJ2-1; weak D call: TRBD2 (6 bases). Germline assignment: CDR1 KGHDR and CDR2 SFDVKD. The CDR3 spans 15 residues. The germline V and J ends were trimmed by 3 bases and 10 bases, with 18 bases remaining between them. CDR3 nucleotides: TGTGCCACCAGTGATCCTGCCGGGGCCGGAGGGGAGCAGTTCTTC. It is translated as CATSDPAGAGGEQFF.

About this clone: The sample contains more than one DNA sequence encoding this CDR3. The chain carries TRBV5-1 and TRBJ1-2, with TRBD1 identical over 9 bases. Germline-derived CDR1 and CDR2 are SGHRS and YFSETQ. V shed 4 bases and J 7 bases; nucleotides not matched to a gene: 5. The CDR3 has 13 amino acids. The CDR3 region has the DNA TGCGCCAGCAGCCGGGACAGGGAAGGTGGCTACACCTTC. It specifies CASSRDREGGYTF.

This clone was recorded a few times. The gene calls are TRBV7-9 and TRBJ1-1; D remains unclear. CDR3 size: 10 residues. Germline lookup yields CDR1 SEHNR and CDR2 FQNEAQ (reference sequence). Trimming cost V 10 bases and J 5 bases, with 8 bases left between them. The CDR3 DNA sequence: TGTGCCACCGGGAGGACTGAAGCTTTCTTT. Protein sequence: CATGRTEAFF.

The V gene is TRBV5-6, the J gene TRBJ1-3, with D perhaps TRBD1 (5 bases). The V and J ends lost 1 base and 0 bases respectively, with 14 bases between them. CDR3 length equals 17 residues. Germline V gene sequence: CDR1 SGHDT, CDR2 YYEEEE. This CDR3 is CASSLLGVLSSGNTIYF. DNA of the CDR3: TGTGCCAGCAGCTTGTTAGGGGTCCTCTCCTCTGGAAACACCATATATTTT.

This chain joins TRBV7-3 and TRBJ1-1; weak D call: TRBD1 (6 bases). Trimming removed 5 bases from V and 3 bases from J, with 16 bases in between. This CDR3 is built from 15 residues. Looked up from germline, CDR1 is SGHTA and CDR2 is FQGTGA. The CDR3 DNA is TGTGCCAGCAGCCCCACGGGGGGGCGCGACACTGAAGCTTTCTTT. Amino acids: CASSPTGGRDTEAFF. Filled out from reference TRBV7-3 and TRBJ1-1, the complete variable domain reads GAGVSQTPSNKVTEKGKYVELRCDPISGHTALYWYRQSLGQGPEFLIYFQGTGAADDSGLPNDRFFAVRPEGSVSTLKIQRTERGDSAVYLCASSPTGGRDTEAFFGQGTRLTVV.

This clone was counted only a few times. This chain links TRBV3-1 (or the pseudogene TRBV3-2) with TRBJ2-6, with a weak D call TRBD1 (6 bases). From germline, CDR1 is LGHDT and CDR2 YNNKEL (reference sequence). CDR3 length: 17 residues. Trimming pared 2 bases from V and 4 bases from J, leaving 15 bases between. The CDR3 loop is CASSQPQGSGGANVLTF. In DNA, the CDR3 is TGTGCCAGCAGCCAACCCCAGGGGTCCGGGGGGGCCAACGTCCTGACTTTC.

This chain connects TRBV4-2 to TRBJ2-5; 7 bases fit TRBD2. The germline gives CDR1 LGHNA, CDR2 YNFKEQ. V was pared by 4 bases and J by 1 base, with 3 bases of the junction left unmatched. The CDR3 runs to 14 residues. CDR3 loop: CASSRAGFQETQYF. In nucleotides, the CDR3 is TGTGCCAGCAGCCGAGCGGGGTTCCAAGAGACCCAGTACTTC.

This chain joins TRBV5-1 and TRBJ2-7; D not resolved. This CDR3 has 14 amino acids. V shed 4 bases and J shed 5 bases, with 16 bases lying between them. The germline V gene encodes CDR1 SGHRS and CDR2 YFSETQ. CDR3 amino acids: CASSTSGQSNEQYF. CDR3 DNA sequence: TGCGCCAGCAGCACGTCGGGTCAGTCGAACGAGCAGTACTTC.

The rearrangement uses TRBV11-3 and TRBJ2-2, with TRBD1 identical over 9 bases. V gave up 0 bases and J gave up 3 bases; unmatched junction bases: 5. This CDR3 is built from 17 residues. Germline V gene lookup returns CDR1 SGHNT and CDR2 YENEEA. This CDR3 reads CASSLDWGQGHTGELFF. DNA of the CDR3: TGTGCCAGCAGCTTAGACTGGGGACAGGGTCACACCGGGGAGCTGTTTTTT.

Written as DNA, the CDR3 is TGTGCCAGCAGCGCGGAGGTCGGACGGAATGAGCAGTTCTTC. As protein: CASSAEVGRNEQFF. The V and J genes are TRBV9 and TRBJ2-1; perhaps TRBD2 as D (5 bases). CDR1 SGDLS and CDR2 YYNGEE come from the germline V gene. V shed 3 bases and J shed 7 bases, with 14 bases lying between them. The length of the CDR3 is 14 residues.

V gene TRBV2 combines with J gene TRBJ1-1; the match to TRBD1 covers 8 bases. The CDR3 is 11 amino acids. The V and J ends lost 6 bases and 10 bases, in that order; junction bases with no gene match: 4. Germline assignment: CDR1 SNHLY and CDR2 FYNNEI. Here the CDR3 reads CASRDRGGAFF. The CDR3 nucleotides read TGTGCCAGCAGAGACAGGGGTGGAGCTTTCTTT. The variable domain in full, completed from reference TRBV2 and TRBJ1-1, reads EPEVTQTPSHQVTQMGQEVILRCVPISNHLYFYWYRQILGQKVEFLVSFYNNEISEKSEIFDDQFSVERPDGSNFTLKIRSTKLEDSAMYFCASRDRGGAFFGQGTRLTVV.

The CDR3 DNA follows: TGTGCCAGCAGTTTTAGCATCTCCTACGAGCAGTACTTC. Translation: CASSFSISYEQYF. The chain links TRBV12-3 or TRBV12-4 to TRBJ2-7; D is undetermined. With 3 bases removed from V and 0 bases from J, the gap between germline ends came to 6 bases. The CDR3 runs 13 residues.

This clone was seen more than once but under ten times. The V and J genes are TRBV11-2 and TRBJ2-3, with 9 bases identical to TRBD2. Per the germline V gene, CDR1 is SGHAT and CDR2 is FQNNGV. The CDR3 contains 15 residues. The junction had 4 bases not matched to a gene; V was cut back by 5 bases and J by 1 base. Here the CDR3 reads CASSPWTSGTDTQYF. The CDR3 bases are TGTGCCAGCAGCCCCTGGACTAGCGGCACAGATACGCAGTATTTT.

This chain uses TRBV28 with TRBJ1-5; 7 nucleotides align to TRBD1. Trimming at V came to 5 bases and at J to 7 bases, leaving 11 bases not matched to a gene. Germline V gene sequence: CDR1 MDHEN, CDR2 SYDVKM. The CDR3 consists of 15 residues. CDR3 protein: CASSDRQGREQPQHF. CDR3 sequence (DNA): TGTGCCAGCAGTGACCGACAGGGAAGGGAACAGCCCCAGCATTTT.

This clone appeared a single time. CDR3 DNA: TGCGCCAGCAGCTTGGACCCGCAGAAGAACACTGAAGCTTTCTTT. It is translated as CASSLDPQKNTEAFF. The chain uses TRBV5-1 and TRBJ1-1; D not resolved. Per germline, CDR1 SGHRS and CDR2 YFSETQ. V was clipped by 0 bases and J by 1 base, with 10 bases between them. The CDR3 contains 15 residues.

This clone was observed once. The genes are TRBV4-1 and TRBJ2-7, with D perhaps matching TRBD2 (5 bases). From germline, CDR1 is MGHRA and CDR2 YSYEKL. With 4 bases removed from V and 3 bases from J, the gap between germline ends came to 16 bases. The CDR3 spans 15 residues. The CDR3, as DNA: TGCGCCAGCAGCCCAGTCCTCACGGAGGTCTACGAGCAGTACTTC. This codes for CASSPVLTEVYEQYF.

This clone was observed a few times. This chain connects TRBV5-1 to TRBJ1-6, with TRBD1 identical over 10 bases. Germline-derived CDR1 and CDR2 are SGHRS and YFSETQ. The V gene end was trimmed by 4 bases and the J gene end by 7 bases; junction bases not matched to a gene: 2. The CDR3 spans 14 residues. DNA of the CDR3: TGCGCCAGCAGCGACAGGGGGCAGAATTCACCCCTCCACTTT. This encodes CASSDRGQNSPLHF.

This CDR3 reads CASRETGEQYGYTF. The CDR3 DNA sequence: TGTGCCAGCAGAGAGACAGGGGAGCAGTATGGCTACACCTTC. The genes are TRBV2 and TRBJ1-2, with TRBD1 matching 8 bases. The V segment lost 6 bases and the J segment 5 bases; nucleotides outside the gene matches: 8. CDR1 is SNHLY and CDR2 is FYNNEI in the germline V gene. There are 14 residues in the CDR3. The full variable domain, with the rest looked up from reference TRBV2 and TRBJ1-2, is EPEVTQTPSHQVTQMGQEVILRCVPISNHLYFYWYRQILGQKVEFLVSFYNNEISEKSEIFDDQFSVERPDGSNFTLKIRSTKLEDSAMYFCASRETGEQYGYTFGSGTRLTVV.

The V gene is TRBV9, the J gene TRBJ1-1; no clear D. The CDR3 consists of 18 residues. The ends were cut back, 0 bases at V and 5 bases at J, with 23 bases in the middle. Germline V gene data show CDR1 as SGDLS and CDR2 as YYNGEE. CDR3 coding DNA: TGTGCCAGCAGCGTAGAGGAACCCAATTGGAGGGCGCAGACTGAAGCTTTCTTT. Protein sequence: CASSVEEPNWRAQTEAFF. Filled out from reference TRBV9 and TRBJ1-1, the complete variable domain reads DSGVTQTPKHLITATGQRVTLRCSPRSGDLSVYWYQQSLDQGLQFLIQYYNGEERAKGNILERFSAQQFPDLHSELNLSSLELGDSALYFCASSVEEPNWRAQTEAFFGQGTRLTVV.

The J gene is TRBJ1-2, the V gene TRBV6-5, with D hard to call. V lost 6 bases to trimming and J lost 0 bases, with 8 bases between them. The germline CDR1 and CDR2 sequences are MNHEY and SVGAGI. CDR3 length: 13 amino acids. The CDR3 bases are TGTGCCAGCAGAAGACTAGCTAACTATGGCTACACCTTC. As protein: CASRRLANYGYTF.

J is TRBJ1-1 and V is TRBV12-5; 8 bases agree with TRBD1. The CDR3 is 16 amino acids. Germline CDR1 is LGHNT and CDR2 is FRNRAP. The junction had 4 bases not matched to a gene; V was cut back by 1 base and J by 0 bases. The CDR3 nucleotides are TGTGCTAGTGGTTTGGGGTCAGGGGGCGTGAACACTGAAGCTTTCTTT. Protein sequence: CASGLGSGGVNTEAFF.

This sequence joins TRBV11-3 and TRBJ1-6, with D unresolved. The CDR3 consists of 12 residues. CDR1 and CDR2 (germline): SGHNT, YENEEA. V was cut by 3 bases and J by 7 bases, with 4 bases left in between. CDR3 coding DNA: TGTGCCAGCAGCTTCGGGAATTCACCCCTCCACTTT. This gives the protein CASSFGNSPLHF.

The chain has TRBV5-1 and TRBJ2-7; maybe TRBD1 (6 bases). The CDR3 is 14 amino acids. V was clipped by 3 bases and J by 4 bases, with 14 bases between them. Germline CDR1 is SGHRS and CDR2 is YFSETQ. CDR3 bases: TGCGCCAGCAGCTCGGACCCCCAGGGGTACGAGCAGTACTTC. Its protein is CASSSDPQGYEQYF.

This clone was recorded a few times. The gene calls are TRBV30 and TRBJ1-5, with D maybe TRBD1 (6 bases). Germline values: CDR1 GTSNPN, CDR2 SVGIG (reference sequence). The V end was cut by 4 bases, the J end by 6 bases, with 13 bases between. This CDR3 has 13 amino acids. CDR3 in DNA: TGTGCCTGGACCCCAGGGGCGGCTCAGCCCCAGCATTTT. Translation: CAWTPGAAQPQHF.

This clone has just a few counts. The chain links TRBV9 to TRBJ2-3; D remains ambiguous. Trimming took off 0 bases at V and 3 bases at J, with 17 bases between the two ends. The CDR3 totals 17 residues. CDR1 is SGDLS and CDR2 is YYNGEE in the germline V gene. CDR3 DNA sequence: TGTGCCAGCAGCGTAGTGTCCGGCGGTCACACTACAGATACGCAGTATTTT. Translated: CASSVVSGGHTTDTQYF.

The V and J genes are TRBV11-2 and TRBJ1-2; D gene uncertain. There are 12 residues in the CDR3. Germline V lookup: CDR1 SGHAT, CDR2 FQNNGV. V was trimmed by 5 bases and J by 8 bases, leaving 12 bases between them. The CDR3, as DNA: TGTGCCAGCAGCCCAACACTAGCGGGCTACACCTTC. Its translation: CASSPTLAGYTF.

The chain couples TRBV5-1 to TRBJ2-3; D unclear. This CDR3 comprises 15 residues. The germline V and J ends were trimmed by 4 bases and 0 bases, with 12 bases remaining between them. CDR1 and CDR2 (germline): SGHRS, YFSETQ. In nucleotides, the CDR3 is TGCGCCAGCAGCCGCGAACCTTCTAGCACAGATACGCAGTATTTT. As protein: CASSREPSSTDTQYF.

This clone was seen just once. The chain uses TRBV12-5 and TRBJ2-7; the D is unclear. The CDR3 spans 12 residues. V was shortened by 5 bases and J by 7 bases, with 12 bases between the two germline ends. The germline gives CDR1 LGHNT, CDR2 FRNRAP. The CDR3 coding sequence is TGTGCTAGTGGTCCCGGCCCGGGTGAGCAGTACTTC. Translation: CASGPGPGEQYF. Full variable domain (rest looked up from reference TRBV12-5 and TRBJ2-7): DARVTQTPRHKVTEMGQEVTMRCQPILGHNTVFWYRQTMMQGLELLAYFRNRAPLDDSGMPKDRFSAEMPDATLATLKIQPSEPRDSAVYFCASGPGPGEQYFGPGTRLTVT.

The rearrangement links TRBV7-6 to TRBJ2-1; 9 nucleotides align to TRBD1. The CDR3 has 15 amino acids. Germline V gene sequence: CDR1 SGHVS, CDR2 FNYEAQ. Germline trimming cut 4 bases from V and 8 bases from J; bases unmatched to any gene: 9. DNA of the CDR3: TGTGCCAGCAGCTCTCCGGGACAGGGAGGCGATGAGCAGTTCTTC. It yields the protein CASSSPGQGGDEQFF.